This TCR beta chain comes out of a study of blood T cells in healthy people across ages. As concerns this clonotype: Its antigen is undetermined.

The study drew donors from healthy Caucasian individuals in Russia aged 6 to 90. With each sample, at least 5.5 micrograms of total RNA were extracted. With a J-beta primer mix and a sample-barcoded 5' primer, a second PCR ran about 7 to 11 cycles. With 12 random nucleotides, a template-switch adaptor tagged each individual cDNA molecule. MiXCR was run by TCRdb on the 5' RACE reads, yielding one entry per CDR3 protein. Of approximately 800,000 distinct CDR3 sequences listed, roughly 50% are singletons. The CDR3 spans 15 residues. The trim removed 8 bases at V and 8 bases at J, leaving 13 bases unmatched. The V gene's germline CDR1 is MNHEY and CDR2 SMNVEV (reference sequence). Study conclusions and caveats: A strong correlation was found between TCR beta diversity and the percentage of naive T cells.

This clonotype originated in an elderly man in good health. The source material was blood. The gene calls are TRBV27 and TRBJ2-1; 9 bases align to TRBD2. CDR3 DNA sequence: TGTGCCAGCCTCCGGCGCGGTAGCGGGAGAGATGAGCAGTTCTTC. Its protein is CASLRRGSGRDEQFF.